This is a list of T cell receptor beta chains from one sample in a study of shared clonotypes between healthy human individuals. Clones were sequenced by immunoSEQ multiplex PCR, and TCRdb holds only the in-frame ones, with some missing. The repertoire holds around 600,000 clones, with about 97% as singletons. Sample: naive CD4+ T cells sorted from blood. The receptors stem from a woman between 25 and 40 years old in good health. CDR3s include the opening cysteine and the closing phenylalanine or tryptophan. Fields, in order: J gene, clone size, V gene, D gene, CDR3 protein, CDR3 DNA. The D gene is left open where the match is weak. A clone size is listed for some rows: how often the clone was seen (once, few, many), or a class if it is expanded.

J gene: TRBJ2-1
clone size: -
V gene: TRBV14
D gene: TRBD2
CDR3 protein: CASSRPGLAGGHEQFF
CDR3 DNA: TGTGCCAGCAGCCGTCCAGGACTAGCGGGAGGGCATGAGCAGTTCTTC

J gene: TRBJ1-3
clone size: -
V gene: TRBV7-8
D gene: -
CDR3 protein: CASSSLELSGNTIYF
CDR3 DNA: TGTGCCAGCAGCTCTCTGGAGCTCTCTGGAAACACCATATATTTT

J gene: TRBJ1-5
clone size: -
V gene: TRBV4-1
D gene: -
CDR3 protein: CASSQGNRDNEQPQHF
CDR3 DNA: TGCGCCAGCAGCCAAGGCAACCGGGACAACGAACAGCCCCAGCATTTT

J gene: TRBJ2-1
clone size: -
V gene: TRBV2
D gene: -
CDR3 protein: CASRGDSLYNEQFF
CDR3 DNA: TGTGCCAGCAGAGGGGACTCTCTCTACAATGAGCAGTTCTTC

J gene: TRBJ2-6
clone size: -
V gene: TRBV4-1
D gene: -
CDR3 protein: CASSRPYRVSGANVLTF
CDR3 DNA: TGCGCCAGCAGCCGACCGTACAGGGTCTCTGGGGCCAACGTCCTGACTTTC

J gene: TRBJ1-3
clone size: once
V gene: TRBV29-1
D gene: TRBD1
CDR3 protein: CSAQRDRGSGNTIYF
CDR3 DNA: TGCAGCGCCCAGAGGGACAGGGGGTCTGGAAACACCATATATTTT

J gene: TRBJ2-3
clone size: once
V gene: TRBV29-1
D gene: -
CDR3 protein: CSVVRSVRTDTQYF
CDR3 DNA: TGCAGCGTTGTCCGGAGCGTTCGCACAGATACGCAGTATTTT

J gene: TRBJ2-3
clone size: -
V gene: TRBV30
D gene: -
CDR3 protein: CAWGRGAGYVTQYF
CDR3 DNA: TGTGCCTGGGGACGGGGTGCCGGATACGTTACGCAGTATTTT

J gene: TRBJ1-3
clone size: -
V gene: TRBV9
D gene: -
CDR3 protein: CASSREVAGNTIYF
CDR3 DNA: TGTGCCAGCAGCCGAGAGGTAGCGGGAAACACCATATATTTT

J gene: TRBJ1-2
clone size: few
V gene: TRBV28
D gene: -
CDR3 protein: CASRVMGNGYTF
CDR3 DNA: TGTGCCAGCAGGGTAATGGGAAATGGCTACACCTTC

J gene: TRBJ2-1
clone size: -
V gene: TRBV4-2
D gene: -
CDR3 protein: CASSFPSESIEQFF
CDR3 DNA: TGTGCCAGCAGCTTCCCTAGCGAGTCAATTGAGCAGTTCTTC

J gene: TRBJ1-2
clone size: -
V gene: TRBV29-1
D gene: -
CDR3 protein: CSVDPTTYGYTF
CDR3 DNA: TGCAGCGTCGACCCAACTACCTATGGCTACACCTTC

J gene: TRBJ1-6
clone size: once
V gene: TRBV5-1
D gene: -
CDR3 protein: CASSLTPRTFGSPLHF
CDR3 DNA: TGCGCCAGCAGCTTGACCCCGCGGACATTTGGTTCACCCCTCCACTTT

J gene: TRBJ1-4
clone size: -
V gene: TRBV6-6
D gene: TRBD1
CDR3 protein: CASSSTGGTNEKLFF
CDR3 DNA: TGTGCCAGCAGTTCGACAGGGGGTACTAATGAAAAACTGTTTTTT

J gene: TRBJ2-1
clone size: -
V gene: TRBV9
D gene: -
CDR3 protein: CASSPLGRDFDKESSYNEQFF
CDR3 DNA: TGTGCCAGCAGCCCTCTAGGTCGGGACTTCGATAAGGAGAGCTCCTACAATGAGCAGTTCTTC

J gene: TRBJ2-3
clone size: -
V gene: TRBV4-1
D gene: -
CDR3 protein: CASSQRGGSDTQYF
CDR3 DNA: TGCGCCAGCAGCCAACGGGGCGGATCAGATACGCAGTATTTT

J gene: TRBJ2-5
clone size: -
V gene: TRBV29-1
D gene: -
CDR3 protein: CSVFSGGETQYF
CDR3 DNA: TGCAGCGTATTCTCCGGCGGAGAGACCCAGTACTTC

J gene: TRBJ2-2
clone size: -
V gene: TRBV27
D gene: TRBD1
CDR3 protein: CASSLATGFGELFF
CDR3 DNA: TGTGCCAGCAGTTTAGCGACAGGGTTCGGGGAGCTGTTTTTT